This TCR beta chain is drawn from a study of T cells in Graves' hyperthyroidism and ophthalmopathy. There are a few counts of this clonotype. RNA transcripts were the template for amplifying TCR beta CDR3 regions. The HTBI primer set drove a first-round RT-PCR of the TCR CDR3. TCRdb reanalysed the multiplex PCR reads using MiXCR and keeps one entry per CDR3 protein. The table has about 740,000 distinct CDR3 sequences, around 15% seen once. Trimming at V came to 5 bases and at J to 8 bases, leaving 9 bases not matched to a gene. The CDR3 covers 14 residues. The germline V gene has CDR1 MGHDK and CDR2 SYGVNS.

The rearrangement links TRBV25-1 to TRBJ1-2, with TRBD1 identical over 9 bases. The source material was blood. This receptor was taken from a woman under 30 with Graves' hyperthyroidism. CDR3 sequence reads: CASSLQGQGGGYTF. The CDR3 nucleotides read TGTGCCAGCAGTCTCCAGGGACAGGGTGGCGGCTACACCTTC.